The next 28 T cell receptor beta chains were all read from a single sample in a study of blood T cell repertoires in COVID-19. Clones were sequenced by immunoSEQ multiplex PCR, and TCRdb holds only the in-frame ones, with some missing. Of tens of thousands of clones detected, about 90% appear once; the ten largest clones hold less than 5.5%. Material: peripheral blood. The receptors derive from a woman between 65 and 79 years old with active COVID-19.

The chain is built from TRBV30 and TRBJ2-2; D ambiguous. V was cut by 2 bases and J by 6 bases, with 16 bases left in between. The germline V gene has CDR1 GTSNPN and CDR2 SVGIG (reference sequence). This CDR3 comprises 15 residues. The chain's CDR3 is CAWSPSALRAGELFF. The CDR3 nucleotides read TGTGCCTGGAGTCCCAGCGCCCTACGGGCCGGGGAGCTGTTTTTT.

The CDR3 spells CASSPRGDTEAFF. The CDR3 DNA reads as TGTGCCAGCTCGCCGCGCGGGGACACTGAAGCTTTCTTT. The V call is TRBV18, the J call TRBJ1-1; D uncertain. Trimming took off 6 bases at V and 3 bases at J, with 11 bases between the two ends. Germline V lookup: CDR1 KGHSH, CDR2 LQKENI. The CDR3 has 13 amino acids. The variable domain in full, completed from reference TRBV18 and TRBJ1-1, reads NAGVMQNPRHLVRRRGQEARLRCSPMKGHSHVYWYRQLPEEGLKFMVYLQKENIIDESGMPKERFSAEFPKEGPSILRIQQVVRGDSAAYFCASSPRGDTEAFFGQGTRLTVV.

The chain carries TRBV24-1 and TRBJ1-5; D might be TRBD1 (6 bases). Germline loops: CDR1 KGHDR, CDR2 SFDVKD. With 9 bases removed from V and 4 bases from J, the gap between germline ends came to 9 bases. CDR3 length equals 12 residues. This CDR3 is CATGQGNQPQHF. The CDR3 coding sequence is TGTGCCACCGGGCAGGGGAATCAGCCCCAGCATTTT.

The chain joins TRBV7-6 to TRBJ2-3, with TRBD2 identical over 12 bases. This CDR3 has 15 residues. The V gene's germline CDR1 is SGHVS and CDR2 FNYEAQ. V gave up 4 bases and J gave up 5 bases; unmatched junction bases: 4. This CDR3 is CASSWTSGVVDTQYF. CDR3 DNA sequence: TGTGCCAGCAGCTGGACTAGCGGGGTTGTAGATACGCAGTATTTT.

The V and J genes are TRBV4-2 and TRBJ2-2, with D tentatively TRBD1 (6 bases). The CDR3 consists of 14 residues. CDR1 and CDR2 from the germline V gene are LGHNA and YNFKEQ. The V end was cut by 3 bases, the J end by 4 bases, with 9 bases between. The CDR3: CASSHTGLTGELFF. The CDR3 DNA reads TGTGCCAGCAGCCATACAGGGCTCACCGGGGAGCTGTTTTTT.

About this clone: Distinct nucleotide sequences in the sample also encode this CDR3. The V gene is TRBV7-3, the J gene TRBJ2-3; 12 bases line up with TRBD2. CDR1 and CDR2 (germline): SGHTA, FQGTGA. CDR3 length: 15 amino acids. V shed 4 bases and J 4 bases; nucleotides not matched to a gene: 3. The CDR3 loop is CASSSLAGGADTQYF. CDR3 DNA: TGTGCCAGCAGCTCACTAGCGGGGGGAGCAGATACGCAGTATTTT. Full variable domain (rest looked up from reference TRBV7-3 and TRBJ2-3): GAGVSQTPSNKVTEKGKYVELRCDPISGHTALYWYRQSLGQGPEFLIYFQGTGAADDSGLPNDRFFAVRPEGSVSTLKIQRTERGDSAVYLCASSSLAGGADTQYFGPGTRLTVL.

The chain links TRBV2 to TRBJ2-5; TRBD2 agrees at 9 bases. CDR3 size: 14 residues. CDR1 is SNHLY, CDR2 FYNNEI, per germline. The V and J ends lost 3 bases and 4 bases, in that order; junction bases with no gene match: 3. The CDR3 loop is CASSDPAGGETQYF. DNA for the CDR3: TGTGCCAGCAGTGACCCAGCGGGGGGAGAGACCCAGTACTTC.

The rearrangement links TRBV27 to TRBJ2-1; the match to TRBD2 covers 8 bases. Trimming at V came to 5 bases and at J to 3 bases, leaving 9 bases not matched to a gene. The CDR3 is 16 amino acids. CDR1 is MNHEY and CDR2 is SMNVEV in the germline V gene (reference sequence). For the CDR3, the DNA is TGTGCCAGCAGTCTCCGGGGGGGTGGTAGCTACAATGAGCAGTTCTTC. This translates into CASSLRGGGSYNEQFF.

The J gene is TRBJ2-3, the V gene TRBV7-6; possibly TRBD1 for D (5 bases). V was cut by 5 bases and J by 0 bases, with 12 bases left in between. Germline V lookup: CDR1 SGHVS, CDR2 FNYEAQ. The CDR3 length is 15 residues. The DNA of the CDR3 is TGTGCCAGCAGCCCAGGGTCATTGAGCACAGATACGCAGTATTTT. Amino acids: CASSPGSLSTDTQYF.

The CDR3 protein is CASRSTLTYEQYF. CDR3 coding DNA: TGCGCCAGCAGGTCGACACTGACCTACGAGCAGTACTTC. V and J are TRBV5-1 and TRBJ2-7; D is unresolved. The CDR3 is 13 amino acids. V was trimmed by 5 bases and J by 2 bases, leaving 11 bases between them. Germline CDR1 reads SGHRS; CDR2 reads YFSETQ.

CDR3 sequence: CASSSGDSYNEQFF. The CDR3 coding sequence is TGCGCCAGCAGCTCAGGGGATTCCTACAATGAGCAGTTCTTC. The chain has TRBV5-1 and TRBJ2-1; D is possibly TRBD1 (6 bases). Trimming stripped 3 bases from V and 1 base from J, with 8 bases between. The CDR3 is 14 amino acids. The germline gives CDR1 SGHRS, CDR2 YFSETQ. Supplemented by reference TRBV5-1 and TRBJ2-1, the full variable domain reads KAGVTQTPRYLIKTRGQQVTLSCSPISGHRSVSWYQQTPGQGLQFLFEYFSETQRNKGNFPGRFSGRQFSNSRSEMNVSTLELGDSALYLCASSSGDSYNEQFFGPGTRLTVL.

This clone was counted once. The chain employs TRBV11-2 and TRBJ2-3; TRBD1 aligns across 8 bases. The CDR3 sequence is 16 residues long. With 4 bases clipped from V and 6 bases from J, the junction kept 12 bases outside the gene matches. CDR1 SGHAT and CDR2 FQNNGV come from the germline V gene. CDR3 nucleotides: TGTGCCAGCAGCTCCAACCGGGACAGGTCAGCGGATACGCAGTATTTT. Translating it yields CASSSNRDRSADTQYF.

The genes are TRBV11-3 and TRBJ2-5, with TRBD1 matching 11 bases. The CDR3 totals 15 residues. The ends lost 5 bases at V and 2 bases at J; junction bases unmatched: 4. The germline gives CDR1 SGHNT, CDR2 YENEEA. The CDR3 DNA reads TGTGCCAGCAGCGTGGACAGGGGGCTACAAGAGACCCAGTACTTC. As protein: CASSVDRGLQETQYF.

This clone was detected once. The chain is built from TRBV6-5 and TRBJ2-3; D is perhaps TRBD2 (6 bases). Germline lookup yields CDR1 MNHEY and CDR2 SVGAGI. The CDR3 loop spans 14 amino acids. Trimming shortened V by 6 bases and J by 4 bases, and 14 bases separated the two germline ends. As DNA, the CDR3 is TGTGCCAGCAGGGGGGTCGGGGGTTCAGATACGCAGTATTTT. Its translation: CASRGVGGSDTQYF.

This chain's CDR3 is CASRPRPGLNTEAFF. The CDR3 DNA reads TGTGCCAGCAGGCCCCGCCCGGGACTTAACACTGAAGCTTTCTTT. The genes are TRBV7-9 and TRBJ1-1; D is possibly TRBD1 (5 bases). Germline lookup yields CDR1 SEHNR and CDR2 FQNEAQ (reference sequence). Trimming shortened V by 6 bases and J by 2 bases, and 16 bases separated the two germline ends. The CDR3 runs to 15 residues.

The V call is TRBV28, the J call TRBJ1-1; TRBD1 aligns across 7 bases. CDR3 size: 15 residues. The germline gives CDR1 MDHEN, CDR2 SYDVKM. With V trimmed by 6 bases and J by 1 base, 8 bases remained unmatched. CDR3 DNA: TGTGCCAGCAGCCGAACCGGACAGGCGAACACTGAAGCTTTCTTT. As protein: CASSRTGQANTEAFF. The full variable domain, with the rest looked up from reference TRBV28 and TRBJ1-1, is DVKVTQSSRYLVKRTGEKVFLECVQDMDHENMFWYRQDPGLGLRLIYFSYDVKMKEKGDIPEGYSVSREKKERFSLILESASTNQTSMYLCASSRTGQANTEAFFGQGTRLTVV.

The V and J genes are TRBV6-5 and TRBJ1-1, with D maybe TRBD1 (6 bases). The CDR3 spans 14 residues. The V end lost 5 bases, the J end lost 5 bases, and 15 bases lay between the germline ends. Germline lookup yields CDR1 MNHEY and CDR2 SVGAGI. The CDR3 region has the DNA TGTGCCAGCAGTACCCAACAGGGACGGACTGAAGCTTTCTTT. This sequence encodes CASSTQQGRTEAFF.

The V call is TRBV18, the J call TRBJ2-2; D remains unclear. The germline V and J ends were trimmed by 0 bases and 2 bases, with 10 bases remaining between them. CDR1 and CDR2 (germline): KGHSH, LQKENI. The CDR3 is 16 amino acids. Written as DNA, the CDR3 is TGTGCCAGCTCACCACCGAACGCAGAAAACACCGGGGAGCTGTTTTTT. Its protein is CASSPPNAENTGELFF.

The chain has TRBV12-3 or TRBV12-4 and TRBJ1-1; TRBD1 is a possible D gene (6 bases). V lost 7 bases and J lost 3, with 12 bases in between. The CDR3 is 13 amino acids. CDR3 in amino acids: CASTLDRYTEAFF. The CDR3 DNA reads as TGTGCCAGCACCCTAGACAGGTACACTGAAGCTTTCTTT.

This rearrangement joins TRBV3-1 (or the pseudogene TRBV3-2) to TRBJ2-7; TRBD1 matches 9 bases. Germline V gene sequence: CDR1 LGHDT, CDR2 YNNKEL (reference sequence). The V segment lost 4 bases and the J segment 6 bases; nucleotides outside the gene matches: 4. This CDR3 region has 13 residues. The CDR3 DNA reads TGTGCCAGCAGCCCGGGACAGGGCGGCGAGCAGTACTTC. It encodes CASSPGQGGEQYF.

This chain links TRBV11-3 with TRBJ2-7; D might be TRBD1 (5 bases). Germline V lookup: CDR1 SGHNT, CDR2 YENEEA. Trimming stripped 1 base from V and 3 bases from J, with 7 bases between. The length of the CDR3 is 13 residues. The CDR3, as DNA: TGTGCCAGCAGCTTAGGACAGTACTACGAGCAGTACTTC. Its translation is CASSLGQYYEQYF.

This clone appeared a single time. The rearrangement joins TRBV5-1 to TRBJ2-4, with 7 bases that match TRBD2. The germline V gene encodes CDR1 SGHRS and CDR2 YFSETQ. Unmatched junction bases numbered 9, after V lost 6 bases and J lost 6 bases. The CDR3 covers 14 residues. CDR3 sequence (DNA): TGCGCCAGCACGGTCGCGGGGGAGGCAAACATTCAGTACTTC. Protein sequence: CASTVAGEANIQYF.

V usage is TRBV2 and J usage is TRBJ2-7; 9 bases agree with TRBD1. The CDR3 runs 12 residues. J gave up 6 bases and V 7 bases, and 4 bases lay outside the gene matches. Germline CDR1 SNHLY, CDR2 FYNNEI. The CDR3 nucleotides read TGTGCCAGCAATACAGGGGGCGGCGAGCAGTACTTC. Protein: CASNTGGGEQYF. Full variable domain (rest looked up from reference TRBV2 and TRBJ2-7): EPEVTQTPSHQVTQMGQEVILRCVPISNHLYFYWYRQILGQKVEFLVSFYNNEISEKSEIFDDQFSVERPDGSNFTLKIRSTKLEDSAMYFCASNTGGGEQYFGPGTRLTVT.

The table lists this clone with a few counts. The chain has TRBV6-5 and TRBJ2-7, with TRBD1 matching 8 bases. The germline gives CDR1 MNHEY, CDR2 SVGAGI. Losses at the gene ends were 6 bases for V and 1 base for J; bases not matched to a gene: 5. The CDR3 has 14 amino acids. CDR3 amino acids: CASRQGASSYEQYF. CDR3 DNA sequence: TGTGCCAGCAGGCAGGGGGCGAGTTCCTACGAGCAGTACTTC.

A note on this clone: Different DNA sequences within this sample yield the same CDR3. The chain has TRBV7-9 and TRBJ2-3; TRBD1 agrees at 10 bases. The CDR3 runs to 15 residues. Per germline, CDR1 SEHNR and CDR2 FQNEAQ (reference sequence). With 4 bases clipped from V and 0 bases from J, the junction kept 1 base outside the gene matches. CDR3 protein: CASSSDRGSTDTQYF. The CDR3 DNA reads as TGTGCCAGCAGCTCGGACAGGGGGAGCACAGATACGCAGTATTTT. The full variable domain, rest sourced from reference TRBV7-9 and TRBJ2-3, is DTGVSQNPRHKITKRGQNVTFRCDPISEHNRLYWYRQTLGQGPEFLTYFQNEAQLEKSRLLSDRFSAERPKGSFSTLEIQRTEQGDSAMYLCASSSDRGSTDTQYFGPGTRLTVL.

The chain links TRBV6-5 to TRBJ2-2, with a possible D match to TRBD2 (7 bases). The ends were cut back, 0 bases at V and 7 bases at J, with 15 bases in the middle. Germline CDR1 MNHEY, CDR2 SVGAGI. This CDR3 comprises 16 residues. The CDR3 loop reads CASSYSAGAVGGELFF. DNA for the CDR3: TGTGCCAGCAGTTACTCGGCGGGGGCAGTCGGCGGGGAGCTGTTTTTT.

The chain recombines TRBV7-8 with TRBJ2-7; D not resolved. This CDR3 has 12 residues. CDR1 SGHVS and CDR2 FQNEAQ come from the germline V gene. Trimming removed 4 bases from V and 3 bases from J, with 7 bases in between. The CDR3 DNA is TGTGCCAGCAGCTCGCAGGTCTACGAGCAGTACTTC. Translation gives CASSSQVYEQYF.

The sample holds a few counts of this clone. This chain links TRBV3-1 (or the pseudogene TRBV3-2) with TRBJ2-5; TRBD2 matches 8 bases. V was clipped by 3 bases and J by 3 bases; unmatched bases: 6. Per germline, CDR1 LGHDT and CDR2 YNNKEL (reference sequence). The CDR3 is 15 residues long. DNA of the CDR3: TGTGCCAGCAGCCATAGGTACGGGGGGGAAGAGACCCAGTACTTC. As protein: CASSHRYGGEETQYF.